Presented here are 20 T cell receptor beta chains from one specimen sequenced in a study of GPR56 and killer-like receptors on CD4 memory cells. Each CDR3 protein gets one entry in TCRdb, which reprocessed the reads and gives no DNA. The sample is made up of approximately 2,900 distinct CDR3 sequences, and the top ten hold approximately 3.2% of it. FACS enrichment separated five CD4+ populations based on killer cell lectin-like receptor and GPR56 expression. The sample was memory CD4+ T cells from blood. These receptor sequences come from a human donor in good health.

By frequency, this clonotype registers medium-sized. The rearrangement joins TRBV5-6 to TRBJ2-2; there is no DNA to check the TCRdb D call of TRBD1. The CDR3 extends over 19 amino acids. In germline, CDR1 is SGHDT, CDR2 YYEEEE. The CDR3: CASSLIVRGSGGLAGELFF.

This clonotype is classed as medium-sized by frequency. The chain links TRBV15 to TRBJ1-4; TCRdb's D call of TRBD1 is untestable without DNA. The germline V gene has CDR1 LNHNV and CDR2 YYDKDF (reference sequence). CDR3 length: 14 residues. The CDR3 is CATSRRLTGEKLFF.

V and J are TRBV2 and TRBJ2-3; TCRdb's assignment of TRBD2 cannot be checked, as there is no DNA. This CDR3 has 13 amino acids. The germline V gene encodes CDR1 SNHLY and CDR2 FYNNEI. The CDR3 sequence: CASSGSSLGTQYF.

In terms of frequency, this clonotype is medium-sized. The chain recombines TRBV7-3 with TRBJ2-1; TCRdb's D call, TRBD1, is unchecked because there is no DNA. The CDR3 spans 15 residues. From germline, CDR1 is SGHTA and CDR2 FQGTGA. The CDR3 loop is CASSLGQGSAFEQFF.

The genes are TRBV27 and TRBJ2-7; TCRdb lists TRBD1, though no DNA is available to test this call. Germline V gene sequence: CDR1 MNHEY, CDR2 SMNVEV (reference sequence). This CDR3 is 16 amino acids long. The CDR3 protein is CASSSPGFRPPYEQYF.

Frequency places this clonotype as medium-sized. The gene calls are TRBV6-1 and TRBJ2-5; the D call from TCRdb, TRBD1, cannot be confirmed without DNA. Germline V gene sequence: CDR1 MNHNS, CDR2 SASEGT. This CDR3 region has 14 residues. CDR3 amino acids: CASSAQGLQETQYF.

This chain joins TRBV9 and TRBJ2-3; the TCRdb D gene call, TRBD2, has no DNA to confirm it. The CDR3 runs to 19 residues. Germline V CDR1 and CDR2: SGDLS, YYNGEE. The CDR3 sequence: CASSSRTSGDLLSPDTQYF.

J is TRBJ1-3 and V is TRBV10-2; lacking DNA, the TRBD1 call made by TCRdb goes unchecked. The germline gives CDR1 WSHSY, CDR2 SAAADI. The CDR3 spans 16 residues. The CDR3 reads CASFAGSGSSGNTIYF.

J is TRBJ1-1 and V is TRBV4-2. There are 13 residues in the CDR3. CDR1 is LGHNA and CDR2 is YNFKEQ in the germline V gene. The CDR3 is CASSLGRNTEAFF.

This clonotype ranks as medium-sized (0.01 to 0.1%) in terms of frequency. CDR3 loop: CASSYGGASQPQHF. This chain joins TRBV6-5 and TRBJ1-5; the TRBD1 assignment by TCRdb is unverifiable without DNA. This CDR3 has 14 residues. The V gene's germline CDR1 is MNHEY and CDR2 SVGAGI.

The chain has TRBV14 and TRBJ2-7; the TRBD2 assignment by TCRdb is unverifiable without DNA. Per the germline V gene, CDR1 is SGHDN and CDR2 is FVKESK. The CDR3 spans 15 residues. This chain's CDR3 is CASSRDRATEHEQYF.

The chain combines TRBV7-3 with TRBJ1-1. The germline gives CDR1 SGHTA, CDR2 FQGTGA. The CDR3 is made up of 13 amino acids. The CDR3 loop reads CASSLTDGTEAFF.

This clonotype is medium-sized by frequency. The V call is TRBV12-3 or TRBV12-4, the J call TRBJ2-3; the TRBD1 assignment by TCRdb is unverifiable without DNA. The CDR3 is 15 residues long. The CDR3 is CASSISGGATGTQYF.

Considering frequency, this clonotype is medium-sized. The chain is built from TRBV6-5 and TRBJ2-5; no DNA is available, so the TRBD2 call from TCRdb remains unchecked. The CDR3 sequence is 13 residues long. The germline V gene encodes CDR1 MNHEY and CDR2 SVGAGI. CDR3 in amino acids: CASSRGGRETQYF.

According to its frequency, this clonotype is medium-sized. The chain joins TRBV24-1 to TRBJ1-1; the TCRdb D gene call, TRBD1, has no DNA to confirm it. Germline values: CDR1 KGHDR, CDR2 SFDVKD. The CDR3 spans 13 residues. The CDR3 protein is CATSDPRTGLAFF.

The chain couples TRBV6-6 to TRBJ1-2; the D call of TRBD1 rests on TCRdb alone, since no DNA is present to check it. The CDR3 contains 15 residues. Per the germline V gene, CDR1 is MNHNY and CDR2 is SVGAGI (reference sequence). Here the CDR3 reads CASSYSAGTNYGYTF.

Frequency places this clonotype as medium-sized. The gene calls are TRBV7-2 and TRBJ2-7; TCRdb's assignment of TRBD1 cannot be checked, as there is no DNA. CDR3 length: 13 amino acids. Germline V CDR1 and CDR2: SGHTA, FQGNSA. The CDR3 sequence is CASSLVRSDSQYF.

This clonotype is identified as medium-sized from frequency. The V and J genes are TRBV7-2 and TRBJ1-2; TCRdb outputs TRBD1, but without DNA this stays unchecked. Germline V gene sequence: CDR1 SGHTA, CDR2 FQGNSA. This CDR3 contains 17 residues. The CDR3 reads CASSLWGPGRGHYGYTF. Drawing the rest from reference TRBV7-2 and TRBJ1-2, the complete variable domain is GAGVSQSPSNKVTEKGKDVELRCDPISGHTALYWYRQSLGQGLEFLIYFQGNSAPDKSGLPSDRFSAERTGGSVSTLTIQRTQQEDSAVYLCASSLWGPGRGHYGYTFGSGTRLTVV.

The V and J genes are TRBV7-2 and TRBJ2-1; TCRdb proposes TRBD2, but this gene call is untestable without DNA. Germline V gene sequence: CDR1 SGHTA, CDR2 FQGNSA. The CDR3 runs 16 residues. CDR3 in amino acids: CASSASGGAAINEQFF.

Considering frequency, this clonotype is medium-sized. The chain combines TRBV19 with TRBJ1-2; TCRdb outputs TRBD1, but without DNA this stays unchecked. Per the germline V gene, CDR1 is LNHDA and CDR2 is SQIVND (reference sequence). The CDR3 spans 15 residues. The CDR3 sequence is CASSIDPVEVRRFTF.